These 3 T cell receptor beta chains share one sample of origin, sequenced in a study of T cells after yellow fever vaccination. MiXCR was run by TCRdb on the 5' RACE reads, yielding one entry per CDR3 protein. The sample includes approximately 550,000 distinct CDR3 sequences, approximately 12% of them seen just once. The sample consisted of PBMCs, taken on the day of the yellow fever booster vaccination. Receptors were obtained from a man aged 30-40 years who received the YFV17D yellow fever vaccine.

The chain couples TRBV18 to TRBJ2-7; possible D gene TRBD1, 5 bases. V was clipped by 3 bases and J by 0 bases, with 9 bases between them. The length of the CDR3 is 14 residues. Germline CDR1 and CDR2: KGHSH and LQKENI. The CDR3 DNA reads as TGTGCCAGCTCACCCAGGGTTCCCTCCTACGAGCAGTACTTC. It yields the protein CASSPRVPSYEQYF.

This clonotype has ten or more counts. This chain uses TRBV30 with TRBJ1-1; the D is unclear. Germline CDR1 reads GTSNPN; CDR2 reads SVGIG (reference sequence). CDR3 length: 13 amino acids. V shed 2 bases and J shed 1 base, with 8 bases lying between them. The CDR3 DNA reads as TGTGCCTGGAGTCCCCAGGCGAACACTGAAGCTTTCTTT. Protein: CAWSPQANTEAFF.

The chain carries TRBV5-1 and TRBJ2-1; D possibly uses TRBD1 or TRBD2 (5 bases each). CDR3 length equals 15 residues. V gave up 3 bases and J gave up 0 bases, with 10 bases separating them. Germline V CDR1 and CDR2: SGHRS, YFSETQ. The CDR3 sequence is CASSSREISYNEQFF. For the CDR3, the DNA is TGCGCCAGCAGCTCCAGGGAGATCTCCTACAATGAGCAGTTCTTC.